This T cell receptor beta chain was captured by sequencing in a study of radiation and T cells in renal cell carcinoma (TCRdb year 2020). Describing the broader study: The samples were obtained from a clinical trial, where primary renal cell carcinomas were treated with 15 Gy stereotactic body radiation therapy and then removed by nephrectomy 4 weeks afterward. In the approximately 49 samples combined, around 3.9 million unique CDR3 nucleotide sequences were found, encoding approximately 2,900,000 unique CDR3 amino acid sequences. In total, roughly 51 samples underwent TCR beta sequencing: 25 or so tumors plus 27 peripheral blood samples. Findings and caveats that apply to the study as a whole: Changes in the blood repertoire were not tracked past 4 weeks after treatment. Top tumor clonotypes rose in blood from baseline to 2 weeks post-radiation, then contracted by 4 weeks, suggesting transient expansion of tumor-resident clones. Because pretreatment tumor biopsies were not available, the baseline intratumoral presence of clonotypes could not be determined. The single-armed trial design could not address effects of radiation dose or scheduling on the TCR repertoire.

Note on this clone: Its cognate antigen has yet to be identified. The input lacks base qualities; no much larger clone sits a single base away.

What this sample's time point label stands for: blood 2 weeks post-SBRT. The treatment or condition label of this sample denotes: 15 Gy SBRT to primary tumor, nephrectomy 4 weeks later. To follow tumor-enriched clonotypes, peripheral blood was collected serially from radiation-treated patients at baseline and again at 2 weeks and 4 weeks after SBRT. All patients had renal cell carcinoma with clear cell pathology. The QIAamp DNA Blood Mini Kit (Qiagen) was used to prepare genomic DNA for TCR sequencing. Samples were included in the analyses only if all quality control checks were passed. The CDR3 measures 18 amino acids from cysteine to phenylalanine. Of all the DNA, just the CDR3 is kept, 54 bases in frame from base 1. CDR1 GTSNPN and CDR2 SVGIG were looked up in the germline V gene (reference sequence). Relative to germline, V is missing 2 bases and J is missing 5 bases, with 12 bases of the junction outside any gene match.

Following the manufacturer's recommendations, the immunoSEQ kit was used to generate TCR beta libraries from genomic DNA. To prepare the libraries, a first multiplex PCR with proprietary primers was run, followed by a second PCR that added unique barcodes, and a bead cleanup was done after each round. Each sample batch included a kit-provided positive control reaction and a negative control reaction. The final libraries underwent checking on an Agilent 4200 TapeStation D1000 ScreenTape, volumetric pooling, and quantification by qPCR. Sequencing was performed on an Illumina NextSeq500 with a MidOutput 150-cycle cartridge, and 156 Read1 and 15 Index1 cycles were run with kit custom primers. The pooled library was loaded at approximately 0.97 pM with about 20% PhiX control spiked in. The study's own analysis went as follows. Vendor-processed data were analyzed in R, with a clonotype defined as all T cells sharing the same CDR3 nucleotide sequence. For clone abundance analyses, frequencies were normalized to the 10,000 most abundant clones per sample. Public T cell clones, averaging fewer than five per sample, were removed before analysis. Tumor-enriched clonotypes and baseline blood-enriched clonotypes were defined as those with an abundance difference of at least 32-fold between compartments. A beta-binomial differential abundance model was applied to find clonotypes that expanded or contracted between blood time points. Similarity between tumor and blood repertoires was quantified using the Baroni-Urbani and Buser coefficient, and groups were compared with two-tailed Wilcoxon tests in R. TCRdb's version of the immuneACCESS table is confined to in-frame rearrangements and falls short of the full clone set. An unresolved V gene accounts for under half of the shortfall where checked; the remainder is of unknown origin. V and J calls and clone size are as listed in that table; D and trimming were resolved from the DNA. This sample is represented by tens of thousands of clones; roughly 79% of them were singletons. The ten largest account for less than 7.5% of the sample.

The V gene is TRBV30 and the J gene is TRBJ2-5; 15 bases in the middle match TRBD2. This material consisted of blood, taken from a patient whose treatment included radiotherapy and nephrectomy. The sequence derives from a man aged 60-69 years with renal cell carcinoma. The DNA is as follows: TGTGCCTGGAGTCTCGGACTAGCGGGGGGGCCGAGGGAGGAGACCCAGTACTTC. Its amino acids are CAWSLGLAGGPREETQYF.